Below, 26 T cell receptor beta chains from the same sample are listed, as sequenced in a study of T cell responses to AZD1222 COVID-19 vaccine. TCRdb's table, derived via immunoSEQ multiplex PCR, lists solely in-frame clones and lacks some. Of some 140,000 clones in the sample, approximately 90% are singletons; the top ten hold about 5.5%. The input for sequencing was peripheral blood, taken on day 0 of AZD1222 vaccination. All receptors come from an adult in good health.

The genes are TRBV12-3 or TRBV12-4 and TRBJ2-5; D is ambiguous. The CDR3 sequence is 12 residues long. V lost 2 bases, J lost 4 bases, and 5 bases lay in between. In DNA, the CDR3 is TGTGCCAGCAGTTTAAGCTCAGAGACCCAGTACTTC. It encodes CASSLSSETQYF.

This rearrangement joins TRBV7-3 to TRBJ2-6, with D unclear. V was trimmed by 0 bases and J by 0 bases, leaving 9 bases between them. Germline assignment: CDR1 SGHTA and CDR2 FQGTGA. CDR3 size: 17 residues. This chain's CDR3 is CASSLTGYASGANVLTF. In nucleotides, the CDR3 is TGTGCCAGCAGCTTAACGGGGTACGCCTCTGGGGCCAACGTCCTGACTTTC.

This chain connects TRBV25-1 to TRBJ2-3, with a weak D call TRBD2 (5 bases). The CDR3 loop spans 14 amino acids. V was pared by 8 bases and J by 0 bases, with 12 bases between. In germline, CDR1 is MGHDK, CDR2 SYGVNS. The CDR3 DNA reads as TGTGCCAGCTCGAGAGGCGGGAGCACAGATACGCAGTATTTT. This encodes CASSRGGSTDTQYF.

The chain uses TRBV27 and TRBJ1-2, with TRBD1 matching 7 bases. The CDR3 length is 13 residues. Germline V gives CDR1 MNHEY, CDR2 SMNVEV (reference sequence). The ends lost 6 bases at V and 3 bases at J; junction bases unmatched: 4. The CDR3 spells CASRPDRDYGYTF. The CDR3 coding sequence is TGTGCCAGCAGGCCAGACAGGGACTATGGCTACACCTTC.

J is TRBJ1-6 and V is TRBV19, with D maybe TRBD1 (5 bases). The CDR3 has 20 residues. Germline V gives CDR1 LNHDA, CDR2 SQIVND (reference sequence). V lost 9 bases and J 3 bases, leaving 30 bases between the germline ends. The CDR3 sequence is CASNSPTAPKSALYNSPLHF. CDR3 in DNA: TGTGCCAGCAACTCTCCGACAGCACCCAAGTCCGCTCTCTATAATTCACCCCTCCACTTT. The full variable domain, its missing parts supplied by reference TRBV19 and TRBJ1-6, is DGGITQSPKYLFRKEGQNVTLSCEQNLNHDAMYWYRQDPGQGLRLIYYSQIVNDFQKGDIAEGYSVSREKKESFPLTVTSAQKNPTAFYLCASNSPTAPKSALYNSPLHFGNGTRLTVT.

The genes are TRBV5-4 and TRBJ2-7, with D tentatively TRBD2 (6 bases). This CDR3 has 18 residues. Germline CDR1 is SGHNT and CDR2 is YYREEE (reference sequence). V was cut by 3 bases and J by 2 bases, with 24 bases left in between. The CDR3 DNA reads TGTGCCAGCAGCTGGGGGACTCGCAGAAGGGGAACAACCTACGAGCAGTACTTC. Protein sequence: CASSWGTRRRGTTYEQYF.

The CDR3 reads CASTGTTGEQYF. The CDR3 nucleotides read TGTGCCAGTACCGGGACTACTGGCGAGCAGTACTTC. This chain uses TRBV19 with TRBJ2-7; 7 bases agree with TRBD2. After removal of 7 bases from V and 6 bases from J, the junction contained 6 bases not matched to a gene. CDR3 length equals 12 residues. Germline lookup yields CDR1 LNHDA and CDR2 SQIVND (reference sequence).

The chain is built from TRBV24-1 and TRBJ1-2; no clear D gene. Germline values: CDR1 KGHDR, CDR2 SFDVKD. Trimming left V 3 bases short and J 3 bases short, with 10 bases between. The CDR3 runs to 14 residues. The CDR3 DNA sequence: TGTGCCACCAGTGATCCCAGGTTCCACTATGGCTACACCTTC. Protein: CATSDPRFHYGYTF.

V is TRBV10-2 and J is TRBJ1-6; D is unclear. Trimming shortened V by 7 bases and J by 0 bases, and 13 bases separated the two germline ends. This CDR3 is 16 amino acids long. CDR1 is WSHSY, CDR2 SAAADI, per germline. The CDR3 DNA follows: TGCGCCAGCACAGTTACCCAGAGCTCCTATAATTCACCCCTCCACTTT. This sequence encodes CASTVTQSSYNSPLHF.

This clone was seen only once. The genes are TRBV9 and TRBJ2-2; no clear D gene. CDR3 length: 13 amino acids. Germline V gene sequence: CDR1 SGDLS, CDR2 YYNGEE. V was shortened by 0 bases and J by 5 bases, with 5 bases between the two germline ends. The CDR3 loop is CASSVEQTGELFF. CDR3 coding DNA: TGTGCCAGCAGCGTAGAACAGACCGGGGAGCTGTTTTTT. Looking up the rest from reference TRBV9 and TRBJ2-2 gives the full variable domain: DSGVTQTPKHLITATGQRVTLRCSPRSGDLSVYWYQQSLDQGLQFLIQYYNGEERAKGNILERFSAQQFPDLHSELNLSSLELGDSALYFCASSVEQTGELFFGEGSRLTVL.

This chain joins TRBV12-3 or TRBV12-4 and TRBJ1-1; D not resolved. The CDR3 contains 13 residues. V shed 7 bases and J shed 0 bases, with 9 bases lying between them. This CDR3 reads CASILGVNTEAFF. The CDR3 nucleotides read TGTGCCAGCATCCTAGGAGTGAACACTGAAGCTTTCTTT.

CDR3 DNA sequence: TGTGCCAGCAGCGCCCGACAGGGATGGACAGATACGCAGTATTTT. Translating it yields CASSARQGWTDTQYF. This chain uses TRBV7-9 with TRBJ2-3, with 7 bases aligning to TRBD1. The CDR3 is 15 amino acids. Germline V gives CDR1 SEHNR, CDR2 FQNEAQ (reference sequence). V shed 5 bases and J 3 bases; nucleotides not matched to a gene: 8.

The chain recombines TRBV6-1 with TRBJ2-1; D remains unclear. CDR3 length: 12 residues. From germline, CDR1 is MNHNS and CDR2 SASEGT. V shed 2 bases and J shed 9 bases, with 8 bases lying between them. CDR3 sequence: CASSEFWGEQFF. Written as DNA, the CDR3 is TGTGCCAGCAGTGAATTCTGGGGTGAGCAGTTCTTC.

This rearrangement joins TRBV9 to TRBJ2-2; the D gene is possibly TRBD1 (6 bases). There are 14 residues in the CDR3. Germline V gene lookup returns CDR1 SGDLS and CDR2 YYNGEE. The ends were cut back, 3 bases at V and 3 bases at J, with 9 bases in the middle. The CDR3 region is CASSAGHYTGELFF. Written as DNA, the CDR3 is TGTGCCAGCAGCGCGGGACACTACACCGGGGAGCTGTTTTTT.

The gene calls are TRBV14 and TRBJ2-1; TRBD2 matches 11 bases. V gave up 3 bases and J gave up 4 bases; unmatched junction bases: 5. The CDR3 has 16 residues. CDR1 is SGHDN, CDR2 FVKESK, per germline. Here the CDR3 reads CASSHRLAGLYNEQFF. For the CDR3, the DNA is TGTGCCAGCAGCCACCGACTAGCGGGACTTTACAATGAGCAGTTCTTC.

The chain combines TRBV5-6 with TRBJ2-2; TRBD1 aligns across 8 bases. Germline trimming cut 6 bases from V and 11 bases from J; bases unmatched to any gene: 12. The CDR3 totals 14 residues. Per the germline V gene, CDR1 is SGHDT and CDR2 is YYEEEE. The CDR3 DNA follows: TGTGCCAGCAATCCTAGGGGGACAGGAGGAGAGCTGTTTTTT. Its protein product is CASNPRGTGGELFF.

The genes are TRBV19 and TRBJ1-1; 7 bases match TRBD1. Germline CDR1 LNHDA, CDR2 SQIVND (reference sequence). CDR3 size: 15 residues. Unmatched junction bases numbered 10, after V lost 5 bases and J lost 4 bases. The CDR3 sequence: CASSPLDRVATEAFF. The DNA of the CDR3 is TGTGCCAGTAGTCCACTAGACAGGGTAGCCACTGAAGCTTTCTTT.

This chain joins TRBV10-3 and TRBJ1-3; unclear D gene. V was cut by 8 bases and J by 0 bases, with 5 bases left in between. Germline lookup yields CDR1 ENHRY and CDR2 SYGVKD. This CDR3 spans 12 amino acids. CDR3 nucleotides: TGTGCCATCGGTTCCTCTGGAAACACCATATATTTT. Its protein is CAIGSSGNTIYF.

This chain joins TRBV5-6 and TRBJ1-1; D is perhaps TRBD1 (5 bases). CDR3 size: 14 residues. Trimming left V 4 bases short and J 1 base short, with 11 bases between. CDR1 SGHDT and CDR2 YYEEEE come from the germline V gene. The CDR3 DNA follows: TGTGCCAGCAGCCTAGGGACGGCGAACACTGAAGCTTTCTTT. Translating it yields CASSLGTANTEAFF.

This rearrangement joins TRBV30 to TRBJ1-6; tentative D call: TRBD1 (5 bases). V was pared by 3 bases and J by 0 bases, with 9 bases between. Germline V gene sequence: CDR1 GTSNPN, CDR2 SVGIG (reference sequence). CDR3 length equals 15 residues. The CDR3 loop is CAWRQDSSYNSPLHF. As DNA, the CDR3 is TGTGCCTGGAGACAGGATAGCTCCTATAATTCACCCCTCCACTTT.

This clone has a single count. The CDR3 loop reads CASTPDRGNTEAFF. CDR3 sequence (DNA): TGTGCCAGCACCCCGGATCGGGGGAACACTGAAGCTTTCTTT. The chain joins TRBV28 to TRBJ1-1; D unresolved. CDR1 is MDHEN and CDR2 is SYDVKM in the germline V gene. V gave up 7 bases and J gave up 1 base, with 13 bases separating them. The CDR3 has 14 amino acids.

The chain carries TRBV11-3 and TRBJ2-3; D not certain. The CDR3 runs to 13 residues. The V and J ends lost 2 bases and 3 bases respectively, with 6 bases between them. The V gene's germline CDR1 is SGHNT and CDR2 YENEEA. The CDR3 DNA follows: TGTGCCAGCAGCTTAACGTCGACAGATACGCAGTATTTT. This gives the protein CASSLTSTDTQYF.

V gene TRBV27 combines with J gene TRBJ2-7; D could derive from TRBD1 or TRBD2 (5 bases each). Trimming took off 10 bases at V and 3 bases at J, with 25 bases between the two ends. CDR1 MNHEY and CDR2 SMNVEV come from the germline V gene (reference sequence). CDR3 length equals 16 residues. The CDR3 DNA is TGTGCCATCAACATGGGGGTCCCCGCCCCGAGCTACGAGCAGTACTTC. It is translated as CAINMGVPAPSYEQYF.

This rearrangement joins TRBV19 to TRBJ2-7; a possible D gene is TRBD2 (6 bases). Trimming stripped 5 bases from V and 8 bases from J, with 16 bases between. This CDR3 contains 13 residues. CDR1 LNHDA and CDR2 SQIVND come from the germline V gene (reference sequence). DNA of the CDR3: TGTGCCAGTAGTGGGGAGGATGCCAGGAAGCAGTACTTC. It translates to CASSGEDARKQYF.

The rearrangement joins TRBV24-1 to TRBJ1-2; D perhaps matches TRBD1 (6 bases). V gave up 5 bases and J gave up 5 bases, with 11 bases separating them. The germline gives CDR1 KGHDR, CDR2 SFDVKD. This CDR3 has 13 residues. In nucleotides, the CDR3 is TGTGCCACCAGTGGGGGGCTCGGGTATGGCTACACCTTC. Its translation: CATSGGLGYGYTF.

This clone has only a few counts. V gene TRBV5-6 combines with J gene TRBJ1-2; 8 bases map to TRBD1. The CDR3 extends over 17 amino acids. V shed 4 bases and J 4 bases; nucleotides not matched to a gene: 15. Germline assignment: CDR1 SGHDT and CDR2 YYEEEE. This CDR3 is CASSQLSSRGRGYGYTF. The CDR3 DNA is TGTGCCAGCAGCCAGCTCAGTTCCAGGGGGCGCGGCTATGGCTACACCTTC.